This is a list of T cell receptor beta chains from one sample in a study of blood T cell repertoires in COVID-19. Generated by immunoSEQ multiplex PCR, the TCRdb table keeps only in-frame clones and is missing some. The sample lists 70,000 to 95,000 clones; roughly 78% were seen once. The sequenced sample was peripheral blood. The receptor set was obtained from a man between 60 and 75 years old with COVID-19, enrolled during active disease. CDR3s include the opening cysteine and the closing phenylalanine or tryptophan. A D gene is named only where the DNA matches it firmly. Clone size appears in some rows only: once, few, many, or a class for an expanded clone.

TRBV12-3/TRBV12-4	-	13	TRBJ2-1	-	TGTGCCAGCAGCAAAAGCTCTAGGAATGAGCAGTTCTTC	CASSKSSRNEQFF
TRBV5-6	-	14	TRBJ1-2	-	TGTGCCAGCAGCTGGGCCGGGACATCCTCAGGCTACACCTTC	CASSWAGTSSGYTF
TRBV10-3	-	13	TRBJ1-2	few	TGTGCCATCACCTCAGACAGCGTCTATGGCTACACCTTC	CAITSDSVYGYTF
TRBV9	-	12	TRBJ2-4	-	TGTGCCAGCAGCGGAACAACCAACATTCAGTACTTC	CASSGTTNIQYF
TRBV4-3	TRBD2	16	TRBJ2-3	-	TGCGCCAGCAGCCAAGTTAGCGGGCGATCGGTAGATACGCAGTATTTT	CASSQVSGRSVDTQYF
TRBV7-9	TRBD1	15	TRBJ1-4	-	TGTGCCAGCAGCCCTCCGGGACAGGGGAGTGAAAAACTGTTTTTT	CASSPPGQGSEKLFF
TRBV9	-	14	TRBJ1-4	-	TGTGCCAGCAGCGTCGGGTCCAATAATGAAAAACTGTTTTTT	CASSVGSNNEKLFF
TRBV30	TRBD1	13	TRBJ1-5	-	TGTGCCTGGTCGACAGGGGCGGATCAGCCCCAGCATTTT	CAWSTGADQPQHF
TRBV6-5	-	14	TRBJ1-2	-	TGTGCCAGCAGCGGGGGGGGGAGACACTATGGCTACACCTTC	CASSGGGRHYGYTF
TRBV9	-	16	TRBJ2-5	-	TGTGCCAGCAGCGTTGGGTATGACACCAGGGAAGAGACCCAGTACTTC	CASSVGYDTREETQYF
TRBV6-5	TRBD1	14	TRBJ2-7	-	TGTGCCAGCAGGCACGGACAGGGCTCCTACGAGCAGTACTTC	CASRHGQGSYEQYF
TRBV11-2	TRBD2	18	TRBJ2-5	-	TGTGCCAGCAGCTGGCCGGGGAGAGCGGGAGTAAGGGAGGAGACCCAGTACTTC	CASSWPGRAGVREETQYF
TRBV11-3	-	15	TRBJ2-5	many	TGTGCCAGCACCCCTCTTCGTGGGGCCGGTGAGACCCAGTACTTC	CASTPLRGAGETQYF
TRBV11-3	-	13	TRBJ2-5	-	TGTGCCAGCAGCTTTCAGGGGCAAGAGACCCAGTACTTC	CASSFQGQETQYF
TRBV4-1	TRBD1	15	TRBJ1-1	once	TGCGCCAGCAGCCAAGGCTCCAGGGGGGACACTGAAGCTTTCTTT	CASSQGSRGDTEAFF
TRBV7-9	TRBD1	16	TRBJ1-6	-	TGTGCCAGCAGCTCCCCGGGACAGGGTTTCAGTTCACCCCTCCACTTT	CASSSPGQGFSSPLHF
TRBV14	TRBD1	15	TRBJ1-2	-	TGTGCCAGCAGCCAACGAGGGACAGGGTCGGGTGGCTACACCTTC	CASSQRGTGSGGYTF
TRBV19	TRBD2	15	TRBJ2-7	-	TGTGCCAGTAGTGCTCTGGCGGGAGGATTCGGCGAGCAGTACTTC	CASSALAGGFGEQYF
TRBV18	-	13	TRBJ1-1	-	TGTGCCAGCTCGGGGGGACGAGACACTGAAGCTTTCTTT	CASSGGRDTEAFF
TRBV9	TRBD2	17	TRBJ2-1	-	TGTGCCAGCAGCCCCAGGCTAGCGGGAGCGGTCTACAATGAGCAGTTCTTC	CASSPRLAGAVYNEQFF
TRBV5-1	-	14	TRBJ1-3	-	TGCGCCAGCAGCTTGGCCCTGCAGGGAAACACCATATATTTT	CASSLALQGNTIYF
TRBV29-1	TRBD1	14	TRBJ1-1	-	TGCAGCGTTGCGGTAGGGGGCGCGTATACTGAAGCTTTCTTT	CSVAVGGAYTEAFF
TRBV29-1	-	13	TRBJ2-5	few	TGCAGCGTTGCTGAGCCAGGCGCCTGGGCCCAGTACTTC	CSVAEPGAWAQYF
TRBV19	TRBD2	16	TRBJ2-7	-	TGTGCCAGTAGTTACCTCCCCAGCGGGAGCTCCTACGAGCAGTACTTC	CASSYLPSGSSYEQYF
TRBV11-3	-	13	TRBJ1-1	once	TGTGCCAGCAGGGGGCCCTGGGGCACTGAAGCTTTCTTT	CASRGPWGTEAFF
TRBV4-3	-	15	TRBJ2-7	-	TGCGCCAGCAGCCAAGGCGATGGTACCTCCTACGAGCAGTACTTC	CASSQGDGTSYEQYF
TRBV27	TRBD1	13	TRBJ2-5	-	TGTGCCAGCAGATCACAGGGGTTAGAGACCCAGTACTTC	CASRSQGLETQYF
TRBV5-1	-	14	TRBJ2-3	-	TGCGCCAGCAGCTTGGTACACTACACAGATACGCAGTATTTT	CASSLVHYTDTQYF
TRBV10-2	TRBD1	15	TRBJ1-1	-	TGCGCCAGCAGTGAGGCAGAAAGGGGGCGGACTGAAGCTTTCTTT	CASSEAERGRTEAFF
TRBV2	-	14	TRBJ1-6	-	TGTGCCAGCAGCCAGGGTGGGGGGAATTCACCCCTCCACTTT	CASSQGGGNSPLHF
TRBV5-1	-	14	TRBJ2-2	-	TGCGCCAGCAGCTTTACACCGAACACCGGGGAGCTGTTTTTT	CASSFTPNTGELFF
TRBV5-5	TRBD2	16	TRBJ2-7	-	TGTGCCAGCAGCTTTCAACTAGCGGGAGTTCTTGACGAGCAGTACTTC	CASSFQLAGVLDEQYF
TRBV27	TRBD1	14	TRBJ1-1	-	TGTGCCAGCAGTTGGGGACAGATGCACACTGAAGCTTTCTTT	CASSWGQMHTEAFF
TRBV2	-	13	TRBJ1-6	few	TGTGCCTCTCAGGCAGGGGATAATTCACCCCTCCACTTT	CASQAGDNSPLHF
TRBV6-5	-	12	TRBJ2-3	-	TGTGCCAGCAGTCCAGACACAGATACGCAGTATTTT	CASSPDTDTQYF
TRBV11-2	-	14	TRBJ1-1	-	TGTGCCAGCAGCTTAGCCCAGGGCAACACTGAAGCTTTCTTT	CASSLAQGNTEAFF
TRBV6-6	-	16	TRBJ2-5	-	TGTGCCAGCAGCTACCCCGCCACGGGGTCGGGGAAGACCCAGTACTTC	CASSYPATGSGKTQYF
TRBV9	-	14	TRBJ1-2	-	TGCGCCAGCCGCGGCGGGGGGGGCAACTATGGCTACACCTTC	CASRGGGGNYGYTF
TRBV27	TRBD2	15	TRBJ2-3	-	TGTGCCAGCAGTTTATATAGCGGGAGCCCAGATACGCAGTATTTT	CASSLYSGSPDTQYF
TRBV19	TRBD1	13	TRBJ1-1	-	TGTGCCAGTAGTATATCAGGACAGGGAGTCGCTTTCTTT	CASSISGQGVAFF
TRBV19	-	18	TRBJ1-3	many	TGTGCCAGTAGTACCCTCTCGGTCGCCGAACGGGATGGAAACACCATATATTTT	CASSTLSVAERDGNTIYF
TRBV11-2	TRBD1	13	TRBJ1-1	-	TGTGCCAGCAGCTTAACAGGGGGCACTGAAGCTTTCTTT	CASSLTGGTEAFF
TRBV9	TRBD2	14	TRBJ2-1	few	TGTGCCAGCAGCTTTCCGGGACTAGATCATGAGCAGTTCTTC	CASSFPGLDHEQFF
TRBV19	-	11	TRBJ2-3	-	TGTGCCAGTAGTAACTCAGATACGCAGTATTTT	CASSNSDTQYF
TRBV18	-	14	TRBJ2-3	once	TGTGCCAGCTCACCAGACAGTAGCACAGATACGCAGTATTTT	CASSPDSSTDTQYF